Shown below are 32 T cell receptor beta chains from a single sample sequenced in a study of T cell responses to AZD1222 COVID-19 vaccine. Sequencing was performed with immunoSEQ multiplex PCR; in TCRdb, only in-frame clones are kept and a portion is missing. The sample has roughly 150,000 clones; around 93% are singletons. The material was peripheral blood, obtained on day 0 of AZD1222 vaccination. The receptor source for this set is an adult in good health.

The DNA of the CDR3 is TGTGCCAGTAGTATAGTCTCCGGGACAGGATTCCCCGAGCAGTACTTC. Its translation is CASSIVSGTGFPEQYF. V gene TRBV19 combines with J gene TRBJ2-7, with 8 bases fitting TRBD1. Germline values: CDR1 LNHDA, CDR2 SQIVND (reference sequence). The CDR3 has 16 residues. V shed 1 base, J shed 6 bases, and the junction held 11 bases outside the gene matches.

CDR3 bases: TGTGCCAGCAGCTTAGGGCAGGCCCATGAAGCTTTCTTT. This translates into CASSLGQAHEAFF. This chain uses TRBV7-9 with TRBJ1-1; no definite D call. The CDR3 has 13 amino acids. Germline V gene lookup returns CDR1 SEHNR and CDR2 FQNEAQ (reference sequence). The V end lost 1 base, the J end lost 7 bases, and 10 bases lay between the germline ends.

This rearrangement joins TRBV6-5 to TRBJ2-7; possibly TRBD1 or TRBD2 for D (5 bases each). The ends were cut back, 0 bases at V and 3 bases at J, with 12 bases in the middle. Germline-derived CDR1 and CDR2 are MNHEY and SVGAGI. This CDR3 region has 15 residues. CDR3: CASSYSYSGGYEQYF. The CDR3 DNA follows: TGTGCCAGCAGTTACTCCTACAGTGGGGGCTACGAGCAGTACTTC.

The V and J genes are TRBV7-8 and TRBJ2-5; D tentatively fits TRBD1 or TRBD2 (5 bases each). The CDR3 runs to 15 residues. Trimming shortened V by 5 bases and J by 5 bases, and 18 bases separated the two germline ends. Germline assignment: CDR1 SGHVS and CDR2 FQNEAQ. The CDR3 DNA reads as TGTGCCAGCAGCGCCCCCTTAGAGTGGGGGGAGACCCAGTACTTC. Its translation is CASSAPLEWGETQYF.

This sequence joins TRBV19 and TRBJ1-6; 7 nucleotides agree with TRBD1. V gave up 5 bases and J gave up 6 bases; unmatched junction bases: 7. CDR1 and CDR2 from the germline V gene are LNHDA and SQIVND (reference sequence). The CDR3 is made up of 15 amino acids. CDR3 sequence reads: CASSASGTANSPLHF. Here the CDR3 DNA reads TGTGCCAGTAGTGCCTCCGGGACAGCTAATTCACCCCTCCACTTT.

V is TRBV14 and J is TRBJ2-1; maybe TRBD1 (6 bases). CDR3 length: 14 residues. Germline V gene data show CDR1 as SGHDN and CDR2 as FVKESK. Trimming stripped 4 bases from V and 7 bases from J, with 14 bases between. CDR3 loop: CASSPPGVGNEQFF. The CDR3 DNA reads TGTGCCAGCAGCCCCCCAGGGGTCGGGAATGAGCAGTTCTTC.

The rearrangement uses TRBV11-3 and TRBJ2-1, with D possibly matching TRBD2 (6 bases). This CDR3 has 13 amino acids. Trimming stripped 4 bases from V and 6 bases from J, with 10 bases between. Germline V gene lookup returns CDR1 SGHNT and CDR2 YENEEA. CDR3 nucleotide sequence: TGTGCCAGCAGCTCCCGGGAGTCCAATGAGCAGTTCTTC. Protein product: CASSSRESNEQFF.

The rearrangement links TRBV9 to TRBJ2-7; D remains ambiguous. Trimming stripped 0 bases from V and 0 bases from J, with 13 bases between. CDR1 is SGDLS and CDR2 is YYNGEE in the germline V gene. This CDR3 is 16 amino acids long. The CDR3 region has the DNA TGTGCCAGCAGCGTAGAAAGTGCAGCGAACTCCTACGAGCAGTACTTC. Its protein product is CASSVESAANSYEQYF.

V is TRBV11-2 and J is TRBJ2-2; D not resolved. V was clipped by 2 bases and J by 10 bases, with 14 bases between them. Per the germline V gene, CDR1 is SGHAT and CDR2 is FQNNGV. The CDR3 loop spans 14 amino acids. The CDR3 DNA reads TGTGCCAGCAGCTTATATCAGGCTCCTATGGAGCTGTTTTTT. Protein sequence: CASSLYQAPMELFF.

This sequence joins TRBV5-1 and TRBJ2-7; 7 bases are a match to TRBD1. This CDR3 spans 16 amino acids. Losses at the gene ends were 4 bases for V and 1 base for J; bases not matched to a gene: 11. CDR1 is SGHRS and CDR2 is YFSETQ in the germline V gene. CDR3 residues: CASSKTRQGGSYEQYF. As DNA, the CDR3 is TGCGCCAGCAGCAAAACCCGACAGGGTGGGTCCTACGAGCAGTACTTC.

The V and J genes are TRBV5-1 and TRBJ2-7; 8 bases match TRBD2. Losses at the gene ends were 4 bases for V and 4 bases for J; bases not matched to a gene: 10. CDR1 is SGHRS and CDR2 is YFSETQ in the germline V gene. The CDR3 runs to 15 residues. Here the CDR3 reads CASSLAAGEMYEQYF. In DNA, the CDR3 is TGCGCCAGCAGCCTAGCAGCGGGAGAAATGTACGAGCAGTACTTC.

V and J are TRBV2 and TRBJ1-2; 9 bases line up with TRBD1. Trimming took 5 bases from V and 3 from J; bases not matched to a gene: 7. This CDR3 has 15 residues. Germline CDR1 is SNHLY and CDR2 is FYNNEI. The CDR3 spells CASSPRDRADYGYTF. The CDR3 bases are TGTGCCAGCAGTCCTCGGGACAGGGCGGACTATGGCTACACCTTC.

The rearrangement joins TRBV5-1 to TRBJ2-1; TRBD2 agrees at 12 bases. CDR1 is SGHRS and CDR2 is YFSETQ in the germline V gene. V lost 7 bases to trimming and J lost 0 bases; unmatched junction nucleotides: 11. The CDR3 length is 18 residues. The CDR3 sequence is CASLYTGTSGPSYNEQFF. DNA of the CDR3: TGCGCCAGCCTATATACCGGGACTAGCGGGCCCTCCTACAATGAGCAGTTCTTC. Combining the CDR3 with reference TRBV5-1 and TRBJ2-1 gives the whole variable domain KAGVTQTPRYLIKTRGQQVTLSCSPISGHRSVSWYQQTPGQGLQFLFEYFSETQRNKGNFPGRFSGRQFSNSRSEMNVSTLELGDSALYLCASLYTGTSGPSYNEQFFGPGTRLTVL.

The chain is built from TRBV5-1 and TRBJ2-1; no clear D gene. V lost 8 bases and J lost 8, with 14 bases in between. CDR1 and CDR2 from the germline V gene are SGHRS and YFSETQ. The CDR3 contains 12 residues. CDR3 protein: CARLQDHYEQFF. CDR3 nucleotide sequence: TGCGCCAGACTCCAGGACCACTATGAGCAGTTCTTC. The full variable domain, in which reference TRBV5-1 and TRBJ2-1 provide the parts outside the CDR3, is KAGVTQTPRYLIKTRGQQVTLSCSPISGHRSVSWYQQTPGQGLQFLFEYFSETQRNKGNFPGRFSGRQFSNSRSEMNVSTLELGDSALYLCARLQDHYEQFFGPGTRLTVL.

The chain has TRBV5-1 and TRBJ2-7, with D maybe TRBD2 (6 bases). The CDR3 has 13 residues. Germline-derived CDR1 and CDR2 are SGHRS and YFSETQ. The V gene lost 5 bases and the J gene lost 1 base, with 10 bases spanning the gap. The CDR3 reads CASRREPSYEQYF. The CDR3, as DNA: TGCGCCAGCAGACGGGAGCCATCCTACGAGCAGTACTTC.

This chain links TRBV3-1 (or the pseudogene TRBV3-2) with TRBJ1-5; possible D gene TRBD1, 6 bases. V was clipped by 2 bases and J by 5 bases, with 25 bases between them. CDR1 and CDR2 (germline): LGHDT, YNNKEL (reference sequence). This CDR3 spans 19 amino acids. CDR3 nucleotide sequence: TGTGCCAGCAGCCAAAGAAGGAGCCTTACAGGGTGGGAGGATCAGCCCCAGCATTTT. Amino acid sequence: CASSQRRSLTGWEDQPQHF.

This chain links TRBV3-1 (or the pseudogene TRBV3-2) with TRBJ1-6; 7 bases line up with TRBD1. V lost 6 bases to trimming and J lost 9 bases; unmatched junction nucleotides: 11. This CDR3 comprises 15 residues. Germline CDR1 is LGHDT and CDR2 is YNNKEL (reference sequence). This chain's CDR3 is CASSRGQPVGSPLHF. The CDR3 region has the DNA TGTGCCAGCAGTCGGGGACAGCCGGTCGGTTCACCCCTCCACTTT.

The sample holds one count of this clone. The chain links TRBV2 to TRBJ2-7, with 7 bases identical to TRBD2. This CDR3 spans 12 amino acids. The germline V gene encodes CDR1 SNHLY and CDR2 FYNNEI. V shed 10 bases and J 4 bases; nucleotides not matched to a gene: 7. The CDR3 region has the DNA TGTGCCAACAACCGCGGGGGATACGAGCAGTACTTC. It is translated as CANNRGGYEQYF. The full variable domain, its missing parts supplied by reference TRBV2 and TRBJ2-7, is EPEVTQTPSHQVTQMGQEVILRCVPISNHLYFYWYRQILGQKVEFLVSFYNNEISEKSEIFDDQFSVERPDGSNFTLKIRSTKLEDSAMYFCANNRGGYEQYFGPGTRLTVT.

This chain connects TRBV9 to TRBJ2-1; TRBD1 matches at 9 bases. With 7 bases clipped from V and 7 bases from J, the junction kept 6 bases outside the gene matches. This CDR3 is 13 amino acids long. Germline-derived CDR1 and CDR2 are SGDLS and YYNGEE. The CDR3 DNA reads TGTGCCAGCCAATTACAGGGGGCTAATGAGCAGTTCTTC. Translating gives CASQLQGANEQFF. The full variable domain, completed using reference TRBV9 and TRBJ2-1, is DSGVTQTPKHLITATGQRVTLRCSPRSGDLSVYWYQQSLDQGLQFLIQYYNGEERAKGNILERFSAQQFPDLHSELNLSSLELGDSALYFCASQLQGANEQFFGPGTRLTVL.

The chain uses TRBV20-1 and TRBJ1-1, with D uncertain. V was clipped by 7 bases and J by 3 bases, with 6 bases between them. The CDR3 contains 10 residues. Germline lookup yields CDR1 DFQATT and CDR2 SNEGSKA (reference sequence). CDR3 residues: CSGRDTEAFF. CDR3 bases: TGCAGTGGTAGGGACACTGAAGCTTTCTTT.

The rearrangement uses TRBV18 and TRBJ2-5; a weak D match, TRBD2 (6 bases). Deletions cut 2 bases from V and 4 bases from J, with 11 bases between. This CDR3 spans 14 amino acids. Germline V gives CDR1 KGHSH, CDR2 LQKENI. The CDR3 here is CASSPGTSLETQYF. CDR3 nucleotide sequence: TGTGCCAGCTCACCAGGAACTAGCCTAGAGACCCAGTACTTC.

The V call is TRBV5-1, the J call TRBJ2-5; D is uncertain. Trimming shortened V by 7 bases and J by 1 base, and 8 bases separated the two germline ends. The CDR3 is 12 residues long. From germline, CDR1 is SGHRS and CDR2 YFSETQ. CDR3 nucleotides: TGCGCCAGCCGGGTGGGCCAAGAGACCCAGTACTTC. This sequence encodes CASRVGQETQYF.

This clone came up a few times. The chain is built from TRBV14 and TRBJ2-2; TRBD1 matches at 8 bases. The CDR3 is 17 amino acids. With V trimmed by 4 bases and J by 2 bases, 9 bases remained unmatched. Per the germline V gene, CDR1 is SGHDN and CDR2 is FVKESK. The CDR3 DNA follows: TGTGCCAGCAGCCGTCAAGCAGGGGGCGGAAACACCGGGGAGCTGTTTTTT. The encoded protein is CASSRQAGGGNTGELFF.

This chain links TRBV6-2 or TRBV6-3 with TRBJ2-1, with TRBD2 as a possible D gene (5 bases). With 0 bases removed from V and 5 bases from J, the gap between germline ends came to 17 bases. The CDR3 runs to 17 residues. CDR1 MNHEY and CDR2 SVGEGT come from the germline V gene. The CDR3 sequence: CASSYSGPRATNNEQFF. Written as DNA, the CDR3 is TGTGCCAGCAGTTACTCGGGCCCGCGGGCCACAAACAATGAGCAGTTCTTC.

This chain links TRBV5-1 with TRBJ1-1; no definite D call. The V gene lost 0 bases and the J gene lost 1 base, with 13 bases spanning the gap. Germline V lookup: CDR1 SGHRS, CDR2 YFSETQ. The CDR3 length is 16 residues. In DNA, the CDR3 is TGCGCCAGCAGCTTGGGCGTCAGATTGTCGAACACTGAAGCTTTCTTT. Translation: CASSLGVRLSNTEAFF.

The rearrangement uses TRBV10-3 and TRBJ2-1; 9 nucleotides agree with TRBD1. From germline, CDR1 is ENHRY and CDR2 SYGVKD. The CDR3 is made up of 14 amino acids. V shed 7 bases, J shed 5 bases, and the junction held 6 bases outside the gene matches. The CDR3 DNA reads as TGTGCCATCAAGGTACAGGGGGCAAACAATGAGCAGTTCTTC. Translation: CAIKVQGANNEQFF.

V usage is TRBV2 and J usage is TRBJ1-2; the match to TRBD1 covers 7 bases. The V segment lost 8 bases and the J segment 9 bases; nucleotides outside the gene matches: 6. Germline V gene lookup returns CDR1 SNHLY and CDR2 FYNNEI. The CDR3 is made up of 11 amino acids. CDR3: CASGAGGRYTF. CDR3 sequence (DNA): TGTGCCAGCGGGGCAGGGGGTCGCTACACCTTC. The variable domain in full, with the rest retrieved from reference TRBV2 and TRBJ1-2, is EPEVTQTPSHQVTQMGQEVILRCVPISNHLYFYWYRQILGQKVEFLVSFYNNEISEKSEIFDDQFSVERPDGSNFTLKIRSTKLEDSAMYFCASGAGGRYTFGSGTRLTVV.

This clone has a single count. The V and J genes are TRBV10-3 and TRBJ2-2; no clear D. The CDR3 is 16 residues long. CDR1 and CDR2 from the germline V gene are ENHRY and SYGVKD. The germline V and J ends were trimmed by 4 bases and 1 base, with 13 bases remaining between them. CDR3 sequence: CAISARGPKNTGELFF. The CDR3 bases are TGTGCCATCAGTGCGCGCGGACCAAAGAACACCGGGGAGCTGTTTTTT.

The chain links TRBV4-1 to TRBJ2-1; the D is unclear. Germline assignment: CDR1 MGHRA and CDR2 YSYEKL. V was cut by 4 bases and J by 5 bases, with 9 bases left in between. The CDR3 has 13 amino acids. CDR3 sequence: CASSPPPNNEQFF. The CDR3 coding sequence is TGCGCCAGCAGCCCGCCCCCCAACAATGAGCAGTTCTTC.

Here the CDR3 DNA reads TGTGCCAGTAGATCCGCCGACGCCTACGAGCAGTACTTC. Protein product: CASRSADAYEQYF. The genes are TRBV19 and TRBJ2-7; D remains ambiguous. Trimming removed 6 bases from V and 2 bases from J, with 11 bases in between. This CDR3 contains 13 residues. Germline CDR1 and CDR2: LNHDA and SQIVND (reference sequence).

This chain links TRBV6-2 or TRBV6-3 with TRBJ2-7; 8 bases are a match to TRBD2. The CDR3 is made up of 15 amino acids. Losses at the gene ends were 1 base for V and 2 bases for J; bases not matched to a gene: 4. CDR1 and CDR2 (germline): MNHEY, SVGEGT. The CDR3 is CASSYWTSSPYEQYF. In DNA, the CDR3 is TGTGCCAGCAGTTACTGGACTAGCAGCCCCTACGAGCAGTACTTC.

The CDR3 DNA sequence: TGTGCCAGCAGCCCCCGGGACACTCCCCAGCATTTT. Translating gives CASSPRDTPQHF. The genes are TRBV9 and TRBJ1-5; D possibly corresponds to TRBD1 (6 bases). Per germline, CDR1 SGDLS and CDR2 YYNGEE. The V end was cut by 4 bases, the J end by 10 bases, with 12 bases between. The length of the CDR3 is 12 residues.